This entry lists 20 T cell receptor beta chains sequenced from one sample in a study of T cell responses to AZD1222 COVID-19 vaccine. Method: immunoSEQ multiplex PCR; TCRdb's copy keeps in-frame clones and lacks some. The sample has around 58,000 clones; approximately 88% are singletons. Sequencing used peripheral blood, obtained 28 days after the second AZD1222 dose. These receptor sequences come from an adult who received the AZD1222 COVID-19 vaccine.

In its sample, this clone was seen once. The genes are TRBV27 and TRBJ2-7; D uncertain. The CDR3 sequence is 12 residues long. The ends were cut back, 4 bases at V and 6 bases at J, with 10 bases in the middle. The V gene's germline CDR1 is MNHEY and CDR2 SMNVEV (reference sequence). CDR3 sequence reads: CASSSPGAEQYF. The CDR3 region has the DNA TGTGCCAGCAGTTCCCCAGGAGCCGAGCAGTACTTC.

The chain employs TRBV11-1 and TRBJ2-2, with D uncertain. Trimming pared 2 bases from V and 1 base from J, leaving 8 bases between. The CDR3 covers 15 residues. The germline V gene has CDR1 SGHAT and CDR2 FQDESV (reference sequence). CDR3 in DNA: TGTGCCAGCAGCTTAATTCCGGGGAACACCGGGGAGCTGTTTTTT. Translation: CASSLIPGNTGELFF.

The CDR3: CASSQSGSSGANVLTF. In DNA, the CDR3 is TGTGCCAGCAGCCAAAGCGGGAGCTCTGGGGCCAACGTCCTGACTTTC. The chain links TRBV7-6 to TRBJ2-6; 8 positions match TRBD2. Germline CDR1 is SGHVS and CDR2 is FNYEAQ. V lost 5 bases and J lost 0; bases outside the gene matches: 3. The CDR3 is made up of 16 amino acids. Variable domain in full (rest from reference TRBV7-6 and TRBJ2-6): GAGVSQSPRYKVTKRGQDVALRCDPISGHVSLYWYRQALGQGPEFLTYFNYEAQQDKSGLPNDRFSAERPEGSISTLTIQRTEQRDSAMYRCASSQSGSSGANVLTFGAGSRLTVL.

DNA of the CDR3: TGTGCCACCAGCAGAGGGGGGGTAGGGAACACTGAAGCTTTCTTT. Its translation: CATSRGGVGNTEAFF. The chain recombines TRBV15 with TRBJ1-1; possible D gene TRBD1, 5 bases. CDR1 and CDR2 from the germline V gene are LNHNV and YYDKDF (reference sequence). The CDR3 is 15 amino acids. With 1 base removed from V and 1 base from J, the gap between germline ends came to 10 bases.

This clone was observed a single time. The CDR3 here is CASSREPGDEQYF. Here the CDR3 DNA reads TGTGCCAGCAGCCGCGAGCCGGGGGACGAGCAGTACTTC. The chain is built from TRBV7-3 and TRBJ2-7; weak D call: TRBD2 (6 bases). Germline CDR1 is SGHTA and CDR2 is FQGTGA. The V gene lost 5 bases and the J gene lost 5 bases, with 13 bases spanning the gap. CDR3 size: 13 residues.

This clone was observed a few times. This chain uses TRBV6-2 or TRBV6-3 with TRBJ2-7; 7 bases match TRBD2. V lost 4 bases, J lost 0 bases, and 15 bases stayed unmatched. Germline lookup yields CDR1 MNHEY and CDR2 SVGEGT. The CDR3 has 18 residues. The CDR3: CASSSGLAEMFSSYEQYF. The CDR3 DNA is TGTGCCAGCAGTTCAGGGCTAGCGGAGATGTTTTCCTCCTACGAGCAGTACTTC.

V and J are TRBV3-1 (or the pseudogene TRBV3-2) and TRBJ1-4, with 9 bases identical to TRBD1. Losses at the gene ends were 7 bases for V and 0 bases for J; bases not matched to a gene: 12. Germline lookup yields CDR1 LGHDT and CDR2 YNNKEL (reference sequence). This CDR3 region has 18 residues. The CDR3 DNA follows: TGTGCCAGCAACCCCCCCGGGACAGGGAATACAACTAATGAAAAACTGTTTTTT. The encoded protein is CASNPPGTGNTTNEKLFF.

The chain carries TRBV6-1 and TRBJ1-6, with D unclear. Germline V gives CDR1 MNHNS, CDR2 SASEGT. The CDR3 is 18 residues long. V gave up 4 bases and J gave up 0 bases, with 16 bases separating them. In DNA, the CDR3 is TGTGCCAGCAGTGGGACTCAGGACCTAAGCTCCTATAATTCACCCCTCCACTTT. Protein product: CASSGTQDLSSYNSPLHF.

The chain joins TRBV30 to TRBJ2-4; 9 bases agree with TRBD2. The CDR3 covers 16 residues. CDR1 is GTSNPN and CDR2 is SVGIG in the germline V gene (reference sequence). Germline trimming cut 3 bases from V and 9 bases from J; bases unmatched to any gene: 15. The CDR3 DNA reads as TGTGCCTGGAGCCGGGAAGAAGCGGGAGGATCGGTCATTCAGTACTTC. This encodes CAWSREEAGGSVIQYF. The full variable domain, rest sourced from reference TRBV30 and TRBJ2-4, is SQTIHQWPATLVQPVGSPLSLECTVEGTSNPNLYWYRQAAGRGLQLLFYSVGIGQISSEVPQNLSASRPQDRQFILSSKKLLLSDSGFYLCAWSREEAGGSVIQYFGAGTRLSVL.

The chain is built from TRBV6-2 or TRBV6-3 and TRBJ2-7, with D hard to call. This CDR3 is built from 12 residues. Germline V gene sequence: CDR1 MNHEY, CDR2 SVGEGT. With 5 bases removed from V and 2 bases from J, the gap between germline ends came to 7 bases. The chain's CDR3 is CASSTTTYEQYF. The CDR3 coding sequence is TGTGCCAGCAGTACTACGACCTACGAGCAGTACTTC.

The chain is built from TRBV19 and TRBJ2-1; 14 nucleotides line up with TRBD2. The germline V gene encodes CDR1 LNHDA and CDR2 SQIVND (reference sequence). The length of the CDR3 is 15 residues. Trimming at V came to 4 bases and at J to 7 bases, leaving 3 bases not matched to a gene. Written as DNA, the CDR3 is TGTGCCAGTAGTACCGGGACTAGCGGGAGTAATGAGCAGTTCTTC. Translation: CASSTGTSGSNEQFF.

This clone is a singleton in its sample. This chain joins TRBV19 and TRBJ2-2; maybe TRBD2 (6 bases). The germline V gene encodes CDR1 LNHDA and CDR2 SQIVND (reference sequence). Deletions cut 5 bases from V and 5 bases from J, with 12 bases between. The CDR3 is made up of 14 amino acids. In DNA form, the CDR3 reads TGTGCCAGTAGTCCGGGAGTAGGTACCGGGGAGCTGTTTTTT. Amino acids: CASSPGVGTGELFF.

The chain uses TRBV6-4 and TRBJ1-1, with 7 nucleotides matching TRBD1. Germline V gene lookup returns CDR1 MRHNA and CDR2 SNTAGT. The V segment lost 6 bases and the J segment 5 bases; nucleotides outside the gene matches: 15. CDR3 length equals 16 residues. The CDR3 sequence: CASRGDSQGKGTEAFF. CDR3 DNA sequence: TGTGCCAGCAGGGGGGACAGCCAAGGAAAGGGGACTGAAGCTTTCTTT.

CDR3 in amino acids: CASGLGTDQPQHF. CDR3 DNA: TGTGCTAGTGGTTTGGGGACAGATCAGCCCCAGCATTTT. The J gene is TRBJ1-5, the V gene TRBV12-5; tentative D call: TRBD1 (6 bases). The germline CDR1 and CDR2 sequences are LGHNT and FRNRAP. V gave up 1 base and J gave up 5 bases, with 6 bases separating them. The CDR3 loop spans 13 amino acids.

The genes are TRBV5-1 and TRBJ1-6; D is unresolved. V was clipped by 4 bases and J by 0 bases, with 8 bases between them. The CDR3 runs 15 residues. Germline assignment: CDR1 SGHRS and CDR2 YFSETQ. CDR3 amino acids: CASSPGGSYNSPLHF. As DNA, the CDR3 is TGCGCCAGCAGCCCGGGCGGCTCCTATAATTCACCCCTCCACTTT.

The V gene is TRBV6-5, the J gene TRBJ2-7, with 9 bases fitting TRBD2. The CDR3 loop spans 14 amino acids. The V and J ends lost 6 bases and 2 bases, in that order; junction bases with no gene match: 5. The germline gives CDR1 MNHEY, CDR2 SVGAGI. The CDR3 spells CASRAGGPPYEQYF. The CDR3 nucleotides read TGTGCCAGCAGAGCGGGAGGACCCCCCTACGAGCAGTACTTC.

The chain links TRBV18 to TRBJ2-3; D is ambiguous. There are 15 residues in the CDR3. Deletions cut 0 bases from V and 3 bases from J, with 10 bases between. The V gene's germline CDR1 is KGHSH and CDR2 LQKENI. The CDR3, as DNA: TGTGCCAGCTCACCACCCCTCCTTCGGACAGATACGCAGTATTTT. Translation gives CASSPPLLRTDTQYF.

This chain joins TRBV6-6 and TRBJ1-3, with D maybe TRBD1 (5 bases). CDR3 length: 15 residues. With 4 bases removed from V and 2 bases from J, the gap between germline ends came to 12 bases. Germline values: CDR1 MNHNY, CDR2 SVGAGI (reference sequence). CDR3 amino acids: CASSSSGTTGNTIYF. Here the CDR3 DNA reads TGTGCCAGCAGTTCTTCCGGGACCACTGGAAACACCATATATTTT.

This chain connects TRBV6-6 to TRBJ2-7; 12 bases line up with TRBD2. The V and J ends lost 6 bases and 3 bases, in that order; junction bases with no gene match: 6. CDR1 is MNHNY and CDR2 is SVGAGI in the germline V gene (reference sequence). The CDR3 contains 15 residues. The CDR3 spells CASSSSGLAGYEQYF. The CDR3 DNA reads TGTGCCAGCAGCAGCTCGGGACTAGCGGGCTACGAGCAGTACTTC.

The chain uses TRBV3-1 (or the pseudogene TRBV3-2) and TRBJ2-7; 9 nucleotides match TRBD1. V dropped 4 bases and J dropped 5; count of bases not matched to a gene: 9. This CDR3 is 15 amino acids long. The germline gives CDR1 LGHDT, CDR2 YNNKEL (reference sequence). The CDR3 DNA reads TGTGCCAGCAGCCTAGGGACAGGGCCTGGGGACGAGCAGTACTTC. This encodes CASSLGTGPGDEQYF.